Below are 19 T cell receptor beta chains sequenced from a single sample in a study of control samples from healthy donors and cancer patients. TCRdb's table, derived via immunoSEQ multiplex PCR, lists solely in-frame clones and lacks some. Among 65,000 to 95,000 clones, about 88% were seen once, and the ten largest hold over 5.5%. The specimen was blood. Receptors originate from a man aged 45 to 65 in good health.

The genes are TRBV4-3 and TRBJ2-7; 7 bases are a match to TRBD1. The CDR3 totals 14 residues. Germline V gives CDR1 LGHNA, CDR2 YSLEER. The junction had 3 bases not matched to a gene; V was cut back by 0 bases and J by 4 bases. CDR3: CASSQDGDSYEQYF. CDR3 sequence (DNA): TGCGCCAGCAGCCAAGATGGGGACAGTTACGAGCAGTACTTC.

In nucleotides, the CDR3 is TGTGCCAGCAGCCAAGTCGGCGGGGGCGGAGAGACCCAGTACTTC. Its translation: CASSQVGGGGETQYF. The chain has TRBV3-1 (or the pseudogene TRBV3-2) and TRBJ2-5; D is perhaps TRBD2 (7 bases). The CDR3 has 15 amino acids. Germline lookup yields CDR1 LGHDT and CDR2 YNNKEL (reference sequence). V lost 1 base and J 4 bases, leaving 13 bases between the germline ends.

The V call is TRBV30, the J call TRBJ2-3; 7 nucleotides line up with TRBD2. Trimming took 0 bases from V and 2 from J; bases not matched to a gene: 5. The germline CDR1 and CDR2 sequences are GTSNPN and SVGIG (reference sequence). The CDR3 loop spans 15 amino acids. CDR3 protein: CAWSVSSGYTDTQYF. CDR3 DNA: TGTGCCTGGAGTGTCTCTAGCGGTTACACAGATACGCAGTATTTT.

The chain uses TRBV5-3 and TRBJ1-6; D is unclear. TRBV5-3 is an ORF, and what it does is uncertain. V shed 0 bases and J shed 1 base, with 17 bases lying between them. This CDR3 comprises 19 residues. The DNA of the CDR3 is TGTGCCAGAAGCTTGGCCGGTTTAACCCGCAAGTCCTATAATTCACCCCTCCACTTT. It specifies CARSLAGLTRKSYNSPLHF.

J is TRBJ2-7 and V is TRBV30, with TRBD1 matching 8 bases. V was pared by 2 bases and J by 2 bases, with 5 bases of the junction left unmatched. The CDR3 length is 14 residues. CDR1 and CDR2 (germline): GTSNPN, SVGIG (reference sequence). CDR3 DNA: TGTGCCTGGAGTCCGACAGGGGTCGCCTACGAGCAGTACTTC. It is translated as CAWSPTGVAYEQYF. Together with reference TRBV30 and TRBJ2-7, the CDR3 gives the full variable domain: SQTIHQWPATLVQPVGSPLSLECTVEGTSNPNLYWYRQAAGRGLQLLFYSVGIGQISSEVPQNLSASRPQDRQFILSSKKLLLSDSGFYLCAWSPTGVAYEQYFGPGTRLTVT.

The chain carries TRBV5-4 and TRBJ1-2, with a possible D match to TRBD1 (6 bases). The germline CDR1 and CDR2 sequences are SGHNT and YYREEE (reference sequence). The length of the CDR3 is 14 residues. Trimming removed 2 bases from V and 4 bases from J, with 12 bases in between. The CDR3 sequence: CASSFGPGAYGYTF. The CDR3 DNA reads as TGTGCCAGCAGCTTTGGTCCAGGGGCCTATGGCTACACCTTC.

The J gene is TRBJ1-5, the V gene TRBV10-1; 8 nucleotides match TRBD1. V gave up 6 bases and J gave up 6 bases; unmatched junction bases: 7. CDR1 is WNHNN and CDR2 is SYGVQD in the germline V gene (reference sequence). The CDR3 runs 14 residues. As DNA, the CDR3 is TGCGCCAGCAGCGCGACAGGGGCGGGTCAGCCCCAGCATTTT. Translating it yields CASSATGAGQPQHF.

V is TRBV10-3 and J is TRBJ2-7; the D gene is possibly TRBD1 (6 bases). The CDR3 extends over 14 amino acids. Trimming took off 6 bases at V and 2 bases at J, with 14 bases between the two ends. Germline CDR1 and CDR2: ENHRY and SYGVKD. The CDR3 protein is CAIRPAGVAYEQYF. The DNA of the CDR3 is TGTGCCATCAGGCCCGCAGGGGTAGCCTACGAGCAGTACTTC.

Only a few counts were recorded for this clone. The chain carries TRBV7-2 and TRBJ2-7; tentatively, D is TRBD2 (5 bases). Trimming pared 5 bases from V and 7 bases from J, leaving 12 bases between. Germline V lookup: CDR1 SGHTA, CDR2 FQGNSA. The CDR3 is 12 amino acids. CDR3 sequence reads: CASSTSALEQYF. The CDR3 DNA reads as TGTGCCAGCAGCACTAGTGCCTTGGAGCAGTACTTC.

CDR3 loop: CASSPNVRRGIEAFF. In nucleotides, the CDR3 is TGTGCCAGCTCACCCAACGTCCGCAGGGGTATTGAAGCTTTCTTT. This chain links TRBV18 with TRBJ1-1, with a possible D match to TRBD1 (6 bases). The CDR3 sequence is 15 residues long. Germline CDR1 reads KGHSH; CDR2 reads LQKENI. V lost 3 bases, J lost 7 bases, and 18 bases lay in between.

The chain is built from TRBV9 and TRBJ1-5, with D perhaps matching TRBD1 (5 bases). V was shortened by 4 bases and J by 2 bases, with 13 bases between the two germline ends. The CDR3 is 15 amino acids. CDR1 is SGDLS, CDR2 YYNGEE, per germline. The CDR3 sequence is CASSPGGGGNQPQHF. The CDR3 coding sequence is TGTGCCAGCAGCCCGGGTGGGGGGGGCAATCAGCCCCAGCATTTT.

The chain employs TRBV27 and TRBJ2-3; maybe TRBD1 (5 bases). V shed 4 bases and J shed 4 bases, with 15 bases lying between them. Germline assignment: CDR1 MNHEY and CDR2 SMNVEV (reference sequence). The CDR3 runs 15 residues. This CDR3 is CASSSPPSGSDTQYF. CDR3 nucleotide sequence: TGTGCCAGCAGTTCCCCCCCCTCAGGGTCAGATACGCAGTATTTT.

The rearrangement uses TRBV7-3 and TRBJ1-1, with TRBD1 identical over 8 bases. The CDR3 is 13 residues long. The trim removed 5 bases at V and 7 bases at J, leaving 6 bases unmatched. Per germline, CDR1 SGHTA and CDR2 FQGTGA. CDR3 nucleotide sequence: TGTGCCAGCAGCCTAAGGACAGGGCTTGAAGCTTTCTTT. This gives the protein CASSLRTGLEAFF.

The genes are TRBV9 and TRBJ2-5; D is unclear. The germline V gene encodes CDR1 SGDLS and CDR2 YYNGEE. CDR3 length: 12 residues. The ends were cut back, 2 bases at V and 2 bases at J, with 4 bases in the middle. CDR3: CASSVRQETQYF. CDR3 sequence (DNA): TGTGCCAGCAGCGTTAGACAAGAGACCCAGTACTTC.

The chain carries TRBV9 and TRBJ1-2, with D perhaps TRBD1 (6 bases). Trimming removed 3 bases at V and 4 bases at J, with 10 bases between. In germline, CDR1 is SGDLS, CDR2 YYNGEE. This CDR3 comprises 13 residues. CDR3 protein: CASSDRASYGYTF. The CDR3 DNA sequence: TGTGCCAGCAGCGACAGGGCAAGCTATGGCTACACCTTC.

This chain uses TRBV10-3 with TRBJ1-2; D is ambiguous. CDR3 length: 14 residues. Per germline, CDR1 ENHRY and CDR2 SYGVKD. With 2 bases removed from V and 8 bases from J, the gap between germline ends came to 15 bases. Here the CDR3 reads CAISEQEARRGYTF. The CDR3 bases are TGTGCCATCAGTGAGCAGGAGGCCCGGCGGGGCTACACCTTC.

The chain uses TRBV30 and TRBJ2-5; D perhaps matches TRBD2 (6 bases). The V end was cut by 5 bases, the J end by 5 bases, with 15 bases between. The CDR3 extends over 13 amino acids. From germline, CDR1 is GTSNPN and CDR2 SVGIG (reference sequence). This CDR3 is CAWVPGGWETQYF. In DNA form, the CDR3 reads TGTGCCTGGGTCCCCGGGGGTTGGGAGACCCAGTACTTC.

The chain has TRBV7-6 and TRBJ2-5; D is perhaps TRBD2 (5 bases). The V end lost 1 base, the J end lost 1 base, and 10 bases lay between the germline ends. CDR3 length: 15 residues. Germline V gene lookup returns CDR1 SGHVS and CDR2 FNYEAQ. The DNA for the CDR3 is TGTGCCAGCAGCTTAGGATCTAGCTTCCAAGAGACCCAGTACTTC. Its translation: CASSLGSSFQETQYF.

This clone was seen once. The DNA of the CDR3 is TGTGCCAGCAGTGAAGGACAGCTTCAGAATTCACCCCTCCACTTT. Protein sequence: CASSEGQLQNSPLHF. This chain joins TRBV2 and TRBJ1-6, with a possible D match to TRBD1 (5 bases). This CDR3 is built from 15 residues. CDR1 and CDR2 (germline): SNHLY, FYNNEI. Trimming cost V 1 base and J 7 bases, with 11 bases left between them.